This TCR beta chain was sequenced in a study of T cells after posttransplantation cyclophosphamide. The study, taken as a whole, reports: Donor-recipient repertoire similarity was low at 1-2 months, rising over year one. Recipient CMV seropositivity and CMV reactivation strongly tracked TRB clonality.

Germline V gene data show CDR1 as SGHTA and CDR2 as FQGNSA. This CDR3 has 15 amino acids. Libraries were prepared by immunoSEQ multiplex PCR; TCRdb keeps only in-frame clonotypes and omits some of them. The profile shows about 9,200 clones, roughly 98% of them singletons. With respect to this clone: The antigen remains unidentified.

The J gene is TRBJ2-5, the V gene TRBV7-2, with 8 bases identical to TRBD2. The J call is uncertain, as TRBJ2-7 better fits the DNA end. The specimen sequenced was naive CD8+ T cells sorted from PBMCs. This sequence originates from a man in his fifties in good health, CMV-negative, and a related stem cell transplant donor. CDR3 DNA sequence: TGTGCCAGCAGTCCCAAGGAGCGGGAGCCCTACGAGCAGTACTTC. This encodes CASSPKEREPYEQYF.